This T cell receptor beta chain derives from a study of blood T cells in healthy people across ages. This clonotype was counted between two and nine times. With a J-beta primer mix and a sample-barcoded 5' primer, a second PCR ran about 6 to 11 cycles. MiXCR was run by TCRdb on the 5' RACE reads, yielding one entry per CDR3 protein. The sample includes about 830,000 distinct CDR3 sequences, 62% of them seen just once. CDR1 and CDR2 (germline): SGHTA, FQGNSA. V was clipped by 5 bases and J by 5 bases, with 7 bases between them. The CDR3 contains 12 residues. The V gene is TRBV7-2, the J gene TRBJ2-1, with D uncertain. The TCR originated in a man between 25 and 39 years old in good health. The material sequenced was blood. The CDR3 is CASSPQHNEQFF. The DNA of the CDR3 is TGTGCCAGCAGCCCCCAGCACAATGAGCAGTTCTTC. The full variable domain, its missing parts supplied by reference TRBV7-2 and TRBJ2-1, is GAGVSQSPSNKVTEKGKDVELRCDPISGHTALYWYRQSLGQGLEFLIYFQGNSAPDKSGLPSDRFSAERTGGSVSTLTIQRTQQEDSAVYLCASSPQHNEQFFGPGTRLTVL.